One sample yielded the 14 T cell receptor beta chains listed below, sequenced in a study of OX40 agonist ivuxolimab in advanced cancers. Library preparation was by the immunoSEQ multiplex PCR assay. In its TCRdb copy, this immuneACCESS table keeps in-frame sequences only and misses some clones. Where compared with another copy, unresolved V genes explain less than half of these, and the others have no known cause. For this sample the table gives fewer than 40,000 clones, of which about four fifths were detected only once. Roughly 25% of the sample comes from the top ten. The sample was CD4+ or CD8+ T cells sorted from blood, taken in a trial of the OX40 agonist ivuxolimab. The receptors derive from an adult with an advanced solid tumor such as melanoma, head and neck, liver or kidney cancer.

In this sample, this clone turned up once. This chain links TRBV7-9 with TRBJ2-7, with TRBD1 matching over 10 bases. V lost 9 bases, J lost 1 base, and 3 bases stayed unmatched. The CDR3 length is 13 residues. Germline CDR1 and CDR2: SEHNR and FQNEAQ (reference sequence). CDR3 bases: TGTGCCAGTGGGACAGGGGTATCCTACGAGCAGTACTTC. Protein: CASGTGVSYEQYF.

The sample holds one count of this clone. The gene calls are TRBV2 and TRBJ2-1; TRBD1 or TRBD2 may be the D gene (5 bases each). The V end was cut by 6 bases, the J end by 0 bases, with 12 bases between. The CDR3 runs 15 residues. Per germline, CDR1 SNHLY and CDR2 FYNNEI. DNA for the CDR3: TGTGCCAGCAGGGGGGACCACCTCTCCTACAATGAGCAGTTCTTC. Protein sequence: CASRGDHLSYNEQFF.

This clone appeared once. CDR3 DNA: TGTGCCAGCAGCGTAACCGGGACAGGGAGAGAGACCCAGTACTTC. The encoded protein is CASSVTGTGRETQYF. This chain links TRBV9 with TRBJ2-5; 9 bases fit TRBD1. Unmatched junction bases numbered 5, after V lost 1 base and J lost 4 bases. Per the germline V gene, CDR1 is SGDLS and CDR2 is YYNGEE. The CDR3 runs 15 residues.

This chain connects TRBV5-1 to TRBJ2-1; D is unclear. CDR1 SGHRS and CDR2 YFSETQ come from the germline V gene. The CDR3 contains 13 residues. V shed 0 bases and J shed 8 bases, with 9 bases lying between them. The CDR3 DNA is TGCGCCAGCAGCTTGGGTTTGGGCCATGAGCAGTTCTTC. Residues: CASSLGLGHEQFF.

The chain combines TRBV18 with TRBJ1-2; tentatively, D is TRBD1 (5 bases). Trimming left V 3 bases short and J 5 bases short, with 13 bases between. The CDR3 has 14 residues. Germline lookup yields CDR1 KGHSH and CDR2 LQKENI. CDR3 coding DNA: TGTGCCAGCTCACCTACGGACATAAATTATGGCTACACCTTC. Translated, it gives CASSPTDINYGYTF. Looking up the rest from reference TRBV18 and TRBJ1-2 gives the full variable domain: NAGVMQNPRHLVRRRGQEARLRCSPMKGHSHVYWYRQLPEEGLKFMVYLQKENIIDESGMPKERFSAEFPKEGPSILRIQQVVRGDSAAYFCASSPTDINYGYTFGSGTRLTVV.

The chain has TRBV6-4 and TRBJ1-2; D is uncertain. V shed 7 bases and J shed 1 base, with 19 bases lying between them. Germline V CDR1 and CDR2: MRHNA, SNTAGT. The CDR3 loop spans 16 amino acids. The CDR3 region has the DNA TGTGCCAGCACTAATGGTGGGCAGTATAATAACTATGGCTACACCTTC. Amino acid sequence: CASTNGGQYNNYGYTF.

The chain couples TRBV18 to TRBJ1-3; D not resolved. Looked up from germline, CDR1 is KGHSH and CDR2 is LQKENI. The CDR3 runs 16 residues. Trimming took off 2 bases at V and 0 bases at J, with 11 bases between the two ends. The CDR3 coding sequence is TGTGCCAGCTCACCAGCTCACGACAACTCTGGAAACACCATATATTTT. Its translation: CASSPAHDNSGNTIYF.

This clone was counted a single time. J is TRBJ2-1 and V is TRBV11-2; D call uncertain. V was trimmed by 4 bases and J by 2 bases, leaving 15 bases between them. The CDR3 runs to 16 residues. Germline CDR1 SGHAT, CDR2 FQNNGV. This chain's CDR3 is CASSSFQADTYNEQFF. The CDR3 DNA sequence: TGTGCCAGCAGCTCGTTTCAAGCCGATACCTACAATGAGCAGTTCTTC. Full variable domain (remainder filled in from reference TRBV11-2 and TRBJ2-1): EAGVAQSPRYKIIEKRQSVAFWCNPISGHATLYWYQQILGQGPKLLIQFQNNGVVDDSQLPKDRFSAERLKGVDSTLKIQPAKLEDSAVYLCASSSFQADTYNEQFFGPGTRLTVL.

This sequence joins TRBV9 and TRBJ2-3; D call uncertain. V lost 0 bases and J lost 6, with 20 bases in between. Germline assignment: CDR1 SGDLS and CDR2 YYNGEE. This CDR3 region has 17 residues. The CDR3 sequence is CASSVEGDSGNWDTQYF. Here the CDR3 DNA reads TGTGCCAGCAGCGTAGAAGGTGACTCCGGCAACTGGGATACGCAGTATTTT.

This sequence joins TRBV4-2 and TRBJ2-5; 8 bases line up with TRBD2. The CDR3 totals 14 residues. Looked up from germline, CDR1 is LGHNA and CDR2 is YNFKEQ. Trimming removed 0 bases from V and 8 bases from J; junction bases left unmatched: 5. The chain's CDR3 is CASSQDGLAPTQYF. As DNA, the CDR3 is TGTGCCAGCAGCCAAGATGGACTAGCCCCAACCCAGTACTTC.

The chain joins TRBV2 to TRBJ1-5, with D perhaps TRBD1 (6 bases). The CDR3 is 14 amino acids. V was cut by 6 bases and J by 9 bases, with 18 bases left in between. Germline assignment: CDR1 SNHLY and CDR2 FYNNEI. This CDR3 is CASREPGASSPQHF. CDR3 bases: TGTGCCAGCAGGGAGCCGGGGGCAAGTTCGCCCCAGCATTTT.

The rearrangement uses TRBV7-2 and TRBJ1-3; D might be TRBD1 (5 bases). The CDR3 spans 14 residues. The V gene lost 2 bases and the J gene lost 9 bases, with 14 bases spanning the gap. Per the germline V gene, CDR1 is SGHTA and CDR2 is FQGNSA. Here the CDR3 DNA reads TGTGCCAGCAGCTTAAGTGGGGGGATTAGCACCATATATTTT. Translating it yields CASSLSGGISTIYF. Full variable domain (remainder filled in from reference TRBV7-2 and TRBJ1-3): GAGVSQSPSNKVTEKGKDVELRCDPISGHTALYWYRQSLGQGLEFLIYFQGNSAPDKSGLPSDRFSAERTGGSVSTLTIQRTQQEDSAVYLCASSLSGGISTIYFGEGSWLTVV.

The chain carries TRBV30 and TRBJ2-2; 8 bases fit TRBD2. Germline V lookup: CDR1 GTSNPN, CDR2 SVGIG (reference sequence). This CDR3 has 16 amino acids. Trimming removed 1 base from V and 6 bases from J; junction bases left unmatched: 10. CDR3 residues: CAWSGSTGGRAGELFF. The CDR3 coding sequence is TGTGCCTGGAGTGGGAGTACGGGGGGGCGGGCCGGGGAGCTGTTTTTT.

The rearrangement joins TRBV18 to TRBJ1-4; tentative D call: TRBD1 (6 bases). V was cut by 2 bases and J by 0 bases, with 10 bases left in between. The CDR3 length is 16 residues. Per the germline V gene, CDR1 is KGHSH and CDR2 is LQKENI. The CDR3 spells CASSPRTATTNEKLFF. CDR3 nucleotides: TGTGCCAGCTCACCAAGGACAGCAACAACTAATGAAAAACTGTTTTTT.